This T cell receptor beta chain was observed in a study of blood T cell repertoires in COVID-19 (dated by TCRdb to 2019 to 2021). Broadly, across the study: Samples covering the acute and convalescent phases of COVID-19 were provided by collaborators in the United States, Italy and Spain. The material from the prospective study consisted of cDNA or gDNA derived from T cells, B-cell-depleted T cells, or PBMCs. Subjects who had been exposed to COVID-19, were actively infected with it, or had recovered from it provided the deeply sampled blood TCRbeta repertoires that made up the dataset. The repertoires were released in a freely available public database meant as a resource for research on the immune response to SARS-CoV-2. Samples came from the ongoing ImmuneRACE study (first 160 participants) plus 1,254 subjects from 6 global collaborators. Sample metadata almost always included a de-identified subject ID, COVID-19 status, age in years and sex. Where available, HLA class I and class II types were obtained from metadata supplied by the sample provider rather than from assay-based typing.

The immunoSEQ Assay, a bias-controlled multiplex PCR, was used to amplify TCRbeta CDR3 regions from genomic DNA. Processing in the source paper ran as follows. Within the assay, amplification of reference gene primers was used to estimate how many nucleated cells each sample contained. To quantify the absolute abundance of each unique TCRbeta CDR3 rearrangement, sequence reads were collapsed and filtered. For each sample, productive Simpson clonality was calculated as the square root of Simpson's diversity index across productive rearrangements. The source is immuneACCESS, and TCRdb retained only in-frame sequences with V and J called. Part of the clones is not carried over; for the studies checked, unresolved V genes explain less than half of this, and the remainder is unexplained. V and J calls and clone size are as listed in that table; D and trimming were resolved from the DNA. The sample table contains 200,000 to 300,000 clones; only one count was recorded for 70% to 90% of them. The ten top clones hold roughly 3.5% of the sample.

Enrolling through a virtual design, the prospective study's participants ranged in age from roughly 18 to 90 years and lived across some 22 United States geographic areas. To assign participants to cohorts, the prospective study relied on clinical history that participants themselves reported in a screening survey and a study questionnaire. In the prospective study, mobile phlebotomists collected whole blood, serum and a nasopharyngeal or oropharyngeal swab from each participant. Participants in the prospective study had the option to provide additional blood draws and questionnaires over a roughly two-month period. Before DNA extraction, blood samples from the prospective study were shipped at room temperature or frozen. The germline V gene sets CDR1 to MNHNS and CDR2 to SASEGT. Including cysteine and phenylalanine, the CDR3 has 14 amino acids. Only the CDR3 part of the read is kept: 42 bases, read in frame from the first base. V is cut by 3 bases and J by 2 bases, and the space between the germline ends is 9 bases.

What the research found in general, with its limitations: How much clinical and demographic metadata was included differed by source and by participant, and the metadata was provided uncurated.

As for this clone: Its binding antigen is unknown. No much larger clone is present one base from it, and per-base qualities are unavailable.

Sequencing used PBMCs or T cells enriched from blood (not recorded which). The source of this sequence is a woman between 40 and 55 years old with acute COVID-19. The rearrangement combines TRBV6-1 with TRBJ2-3, with the D gene uncertain. The encoded CDR3 is CASSEWPNTDTQYF. The nucleotide sequence reads as follows: TGTGCCAGCAGTGAGTGGCCCAACACAGATACGCAGTATTTT.